What follows is one T cell receptor beta chain and its context. No antigen is known for it. The data stem from a study of T-cell memory formation after mild COVID-19. Study summary: Clustering of TCRs was largely donor specific.

From 5'RACE with constant-segment primers came TCR alpha and TCR beta cDNA libraries that carried sample barcodes and UMIs. TCRdb used MiXCR to reprocess the 5' RACE reads, holding one entry per CDR3 protein. The sample holds 58,000 or so distinct CDR3 sequences, 25% to 35% seen once. General study points: Some SARS-CoV-2-responding clones were already detected in memory before infection. For contracting clones, CD4+ ones sat mainly in CM and EM, CD8+ in EMRA.

The CDR3 covers 15 residues. Per the germline V gene, CDR1 is MDHEN and CDR2 is SYDVKM. V trimming: 8 bases; J trimming: 1 base; junction bases outside the gene matches: 5. The sequencing sample was made of PBMCs or a T cell subset sorted from them (not recorded which). The V gene is TRBV28, the J gene TRBJ2-1; 10 nucleotides match TRBD2. The sequence derives from a man between 18 and 29 years old who had mild COVID-19 (a few samples of this study predate the infection). Cell type and time point are not known. CDR3 sequence (DNA): TGTGCCAGCCGCCAGGGACTAGCGTCCTACAATGAGCAGTTCTTC. Amino acids: CASRQGLASYNEQFF.